This T cell receptor beta chain was recorded in a study of cytomegalovirus exposure and HLA in healthy donors. Across the whole study: HLA-typed donors contributed some 77 million unique TCRs, which were held in an early data release. Study-wide results and caveats: Across donors, presence/absence analyses took sequencing depth to be roughly uniform. According to an earlier analysis, most TCR beta V segments yielded productive rearrangements about 90% or about 30% of the time.

A note on this clone: Its antigen remains unknown.

Use of 60 Vbeta and 13 Jbeta primers characterized the PCR. This table comes from immunoSEQ multiplex PCR, and its TCRdb copy is limited to in-frame clones, with some not included. The sample shows 150,000 to 200,000 clones, over 75% of them seen only once. Germline CDR1 SGHAT, CDR2 FQNNGV. The CDR3 contains 13 residues. V was trimmed by 4 bases and J by 6 bases, leaving 12 bases between them. This TCR came from a man aged 18-30 years in good health and CMV-seropositive. This rearrangement joins TRBV11-2 to TRBJ1-2; the D is unclear. The sample was PBMCs. As DNA, the CDR3 is TGTGCCAGCAGCTCAGTCGTGATTGATGGCTACACCTTC. This gives the protein CASSSVVIDGYTF.